Shown below are 21 T cell receptor beta chains from a single sample sequenced in a study of T-cell reconstitution after alpha-beta-depleted transplantation in children. Researchers prepared the TCRbeta library using unique molecular identifiers, the study reports. MiXCR, applied by TCRdb to the PCR reads, yields one record per CDR3 protein. Altogether about 1,000,000 distinct CDR3 sequences are present, about 29% being singletons, with the ten largest covering about 28%. The sequencing used PBMCs, mostly from graft donor cells, collected 360 days after TCRalphabeta/CD19-depleted stem cell transplant. All receptors come from a boy in the first two years of life who had a stem cell transplant for SCID, so the T cells may come from the graft donor.

This clonotype was found a few times. The gene calls are TRBV7-8 and TRBJ2-1, with D hard to call. The V and J ends lost 5 bases and 9 bases respectively, with 14 bases between them. From germline, CDR1 is SGHVS and CDR2 FQNEAQ. The CDR3 runs to 13 residues. The CDR3 DNA is TGTGCCAGCAGCCTAAGAGAGCCCGGTGAGCAGTTCTTC. It is translated as CASSLREPGEQFF.

The genes are TRBV12-3 or TRBV12-4 and TRBJ2-6, with D tentatively TRBD2 (5 bases). The CDR3 sequence is 16 residues long. Trimming took off 7 bases at V and 2 bases at J, with 15 bases between the two ends. Here the CDR3 reads CASTLGVGAGANVLTF. The CDR3 nucleotides are TGTGCCAGCACCCTAGGAGTCGGGGCTGGGGCCAACGTCCTGACTTTC.

The J gene is TRBJ2-2, the V gene TRBV9; 8 nucleotides agree with TRBD1. The CDR3 consists of 16 residues. CDR1 SGDLS and CDR2 YYNGEE come from the germline V gene. V lost 4 bases and J lost 4; bases outside the gene matches: 9. In DNA, the CDR3 is TGTGCCAGCAGCACAGGACAGGGTTACTCCACCGGGGAGCTGTTTTTT. This translates into CASSTGQGYSTGELFF.

This clonotype turned up a few times. V gene TRBV25-1 combines with J gene TRBJ1-5; a possible D gene is TRBD1 (6 bases). The CDR3 runs to 15 residues. The V end lost 0 bases, the J end lost 7 bases, and 13 bases lay between the germline ends. The germline gives CDR1 MGHDK, CDR2 SYGVNS. The CDR3 DNA sequence: TGTGCCAGCAGTGAATATGCAGGGGTAGGCCAGCCCCAGCATTTT. Translation: CASSEYAGVGQPQHF.

The CDR3 sequence: CSATGYLQHSYGYTF. The CDR3 DNA is TGCAGTGCCACAGGGTATTTACAACACAGCTATGGCTACACCTTC. The chain recombines TRBV20-1 with TRBJ1-2; a weak D match, TRBD1 (6 bases). Germline V gives CDR1 DFQATT, CDR2 SNEGSKA (reference sequence). V was clipped by 6 bases and J by 4 bases, with 21 bases between them. The CDR3 is 15 amino acids.

This chain joins TRBV19 and TRBJ2-5, with 8 bases fitting TRBD2. Losses at the gene ends were 6 bases for V and 5 bases for J; bases not matched to a gene: 8. Germline V gene data show CDR1 as LNHDA and CDR2 as SQIVND (reference sequence). The CDR3 contains 14 residues. The CDR3 here is CASRQRGSGETQYF. CDR3 nucleotides: TGTGCCAGTAGACAGCGGGGGTCCGGGGAGACCCAGTACTTC.

This clonotype came up a few times. V gene TRBV5-1 combines with J gene TRBJ2-5, with TRBD2 matching over 8 bases. J gave up 5 bases and V 0 bases, and 9 bases lay outside the gene matches. This CDR3 spans 16 amino acids. Germline loops: CDR1 SGHRS, CDR2 YFSETQ. CDR3 nucleotide sequence: TGCGCCAGCAGCTTGGGCCACGGGGGGGCCACGGAGACCCAGTACTTC. Protein sequence: CASSLGHGGATETQYF.

This clonotype was seen a handful of times. This sequence joins TRBV10-2 and TRBJ2-5; D is ambiguous. CDR3 length: 14 amino acids. Germline CDR1 and CDR2: WSHSY and SAAADI. V was trimmed by 6 bases and J by 4 bases, leaving 15 bases between them. This chain's CDR3 is CASRARGLIETQYF. CDR3 sequence (DNA): TGCGCCAGCAGGGCACGCGGTTTGATAGAGACCCAGTACTTC.

The gene calls are TRBV7-6 and TRBJ2-5; possible D gene TRBD2, 5 bases. This CDR3 region has 17 residues. Per the germline V gene, CDR1 is SGHVS and CDR2 is FNYEAQ. V lost 2 bases to trimming and J lost 1 base, with 17 bases between them. The DNA of the CDR3 is TGTGCCAGCAGCTTAATCGTTGAGGCAGGAGGCCAAGAGACCCAGTACTTC. Translating it yields CASSLIVEAGGQETQYF.

This clonotype was counted a few times. The V call is TRBV5-5, the J call TRBJ2-1; D is unresolved. Per the germline V gene, CDR1 is SGHKS and CDR2 is YYEKEE (reference sequence). CDR3 length equals 16 residues. The V and J ends lost 1 base and 5 bases respectively, with 16 bases between them. The CDR3 nucleotides read TGTGCCAGCAGCTTGTCTTACCCTCCTGGGGACAATGAGCAGTTCTTC. Translation: CASSLSYPPGDNEQFF.

The rearrangement joins TRBV5-6 to TRBJ2-7; TRBD1 aligns across 10 bases. This CDR3 has 14 amino acids. Per germline, CDR1 SGHDT and CDR2 YYEEEE. J was trimmed by 5 bases and V by 2 bases; bases with no gene match: 4. The CDR3 nucleotides read TGTGCCAGCAGCTTACTGGGACAGGGGCACGAGCAGTACTTC. It translates to CASSLLGQGHEQYF.

The chain couples TRBV4-2 to TRBJ2-5, with D possibly TRBD2 on 7 matching bases. This CDR3 contains 17 residues. V was trimmed by 4 bases and J by 0 bases, leaving 18 bases between them. Germline CDR1 is LGHNA and CDR2 is YNFKEQ. In DNA form, the CDR3 reads TGTGCCAGCAGCCGACAGGAGGGGGGGGGCTACCAAGAGACCCAGTACTTC. This translates into CASSRQEGGGYQETQYF.

This clonotype was observed at least ten times. CDR3: CASSESGRGTYNEQFF. The CDR3 nucleotides are TGCGCCAGCAGTGAGTCGGGGCGGGGGACGTACAATGAGCAGTTCTTC. The chain is built from TRBV10-1 and TRBJ2-1; 7 bases are shared with TRBD2. V was pared by 0 bases and J by 4 bases, with 6 bases of the junction left unmatched. The CDR3 covers 16 residues. CDR1 and CDR2 (germline): WNHNN, SYGVQD (reference sequence).

The V and J genes are TRBV12-3 or TRBV12-4 and TRBJ2-7, with 7 positions matching TRBD1. V lost 6 bases to trimming and J lost 5 bases; unmatched junction nucleotides: 13. The CDR3 contains 15 residues. The CDR3 DNA reads as TGTGCCAGCAGCGGGGACAGTCACCGCATCGACGAGCAGTACTTC. Translating it yields CASSGDSHRIDEQYF.

The chain is built from TRBV5-1 and TRBJ2-3; perhaps TRBD2 as D (6 bases). This CDR3 has 14 amino acids. CDR1 and CDR2 (germline): SGHRS, YFSETQ. V was trimmed by 7 bases and J by 1 base, leaving 13 bases between them. CDR3 loop: CASLEGPGTDTQYF. The CDR3 DNA sequence: TGCGCCAGCTTGGAGGGGCCGGGCACAGATACGCAGTATTTT.

There are a few counts of this clonotype. The chain is built from TRBV20-1 and TRBJ2-5; possibly TRBD2 for D (6 bases). Germline loops: CDR1 DFQATT, CDR2 SNEGSKA (reference sequence). V lost 3 bases, J lost 4 bases, and 21 bases lay in between. The CDR3 loop spans 16 amino acids. CDR3 nucleotides: TGCAGTGCTAGTTTGGGGACTCTCCTCGGTCGAGAGACCCAGTACTTC. It specifies CSASLGTLLGRETQYF.

This chain links TRBV6-2 or TRBV6-3 with TRBJ1-1; D is perhaps TRBD1 (6 bases). CDR3 length: 17 amino acids. In germline, CDR1 is MNHEY, CDR2 SVGEGT. Between the trimmed V and J ends, which lost 6 bases and 0 bases, there was a span of 20 bases. This chain's CDR3 is CASRRQEEAVVNTEAFF. Here the CDR3 DNA reads TGTGCCAGCAGACGACAGGAAGAGGCGGTCGTGAACACTGAAGCTTTCTTT.

This clonotype has ten or more counts. This sequence joins TRBV9 and TRBJ2-1, with D hard to call. The CDR3 is made up of 11 amino acids. Trimming pared 3 bases from V and 5 bases from J, leaving 3 bases between. Germline V gene lookup returns CDR1 SGDLS and CDR2 YYNGEE. CDR3 nucleotide sequence: TGTGCCAGCAGCGCGCACAATGAGCAGTTCTTC. Amino acids: CASSAHNEQFF.

The chain links TRBV10-3 to TRBJ1-1; D is perhaps TRBD1 (6 bases). The CDR3 totals 14 residues. V lost 2 bases, J lost 3 bases, and 10 bases lay in between. Per germline, CDR1 ENHRY and CDR2 SYGVKD. This chain's CDR3 is CAISENRVYTEAFF. CDR3 DNA: TGTGCCATCAGTGAGAACAGGGTGTACACTGAAGCTTTCTTT.

In this sample, this clonotype turned up a few times. The chain carries TRBV10-3 and TRBJ1-1, with 8 nucleotides matching TRBD1. The V and J ends lost 6 bases and 1 base, in that order; junction bases with no gene match: 1. This CDR3 is built from 13 residues. CDR1 is ENHRY, CDR2 SYGVKD, per germline. The CDR3 bases are TGTGCCATCAGGGGACAGGAGAACACTGAAGCTTTCTTT. It codes for CAIRGQENTEAFF.

The rearrangement joins TRBV7-8 to TRBJ1-2; D perhaps matches TRBD1 (5 bases). Germline V CDR1 and CDR2: SGHVS, FQNEAQ. With 3 bases removed from V and 0 bases from J, the gap between germline ends came to 20 bases. CDR3 length: 18 residues. CDR3 sequence (DNA): TGTGCCAGCAGCTTTCCTCGAGCAGGGACGCCTTCTAACTATGGCTACACCTTC. Translated: CASSFPRAGTPSNYGYTF.